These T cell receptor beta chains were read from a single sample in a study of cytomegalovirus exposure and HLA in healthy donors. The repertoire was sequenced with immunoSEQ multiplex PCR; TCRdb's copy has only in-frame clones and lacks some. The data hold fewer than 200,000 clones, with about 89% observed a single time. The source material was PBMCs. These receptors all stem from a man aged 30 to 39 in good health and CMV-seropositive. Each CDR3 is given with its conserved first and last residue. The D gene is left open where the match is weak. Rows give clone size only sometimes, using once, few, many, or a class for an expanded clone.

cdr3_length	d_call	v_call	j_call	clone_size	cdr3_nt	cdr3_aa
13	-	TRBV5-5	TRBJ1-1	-	TGTGCCAGCAGCTTGAGTCCGCAGACTGAAGCTTTCTTT	CASSLSPQTEAFF
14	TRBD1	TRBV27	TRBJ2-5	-	TGTGCCAGCAGTTTATCGACAGGGGAAGAGACCCAGTACTTC	CASSLSTGEETQYF
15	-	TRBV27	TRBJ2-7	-	TGTGCCAGCACTCGTACCAGGGGGGGCTCCTACGAGCAGTACTTC	CASTRTRGGSYEQYF
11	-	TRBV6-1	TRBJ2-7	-	TGTGCCAGCGATCAGGGCCACGAGCAGTACTTC	CASDQGHEQYF
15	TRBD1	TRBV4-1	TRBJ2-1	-	TGCGCCAGCAGCCAAGATGGGACAGGCTACAATGAGCAGTTCTTC	CASSQDGTGYNEQFF
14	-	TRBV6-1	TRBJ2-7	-	TGTGCCAGCAGTGAAGCGGGACTTCTTTACGAGCAGTACTTC	CASSEAGLLYEQYF
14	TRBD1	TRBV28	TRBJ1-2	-	TGTGCCAGCAGTTTAAGTGCAGGGGGGAATGGCTACACCTTC	CASSLSAGGNGYTF
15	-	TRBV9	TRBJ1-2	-	TGTGCCAGCAGTGTTGAAAGGGATCTTAACTATGGCTACACCTTC	CASSVERDLNYGYTF
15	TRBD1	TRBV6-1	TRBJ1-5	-	TGTGCCAGCAGCTTTTTAGGGGGCGCGGATCAGCCCCAGCATTTT	CASSFLGGADQPQHF
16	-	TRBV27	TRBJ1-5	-	TGTGCCAGCAGTCTAGTGGGGGTTGGGAGCAATCAGCCCCAGCATTTT	CASSLVGVGSNQPQHF
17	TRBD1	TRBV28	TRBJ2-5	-	TGTGCCAGCAGTTTACCCAGACAGGGGCGAGGGATAGAGACCCAGTACTTC	CASSLPRQGRGIETQYF
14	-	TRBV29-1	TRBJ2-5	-	TGCAGCGTTGAAAGGGCGGAGGTACAAGAGACCCAGTACTTC	CSVERAEVQETQYF
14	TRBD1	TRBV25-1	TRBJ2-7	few	TGTGCCAGCAGCCCGGGACAGGGGCGCTACGAGCAGTACTTC	CASSPGQGRYEQYF
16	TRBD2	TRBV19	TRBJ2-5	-	TGTGCCAGTAGGTCACCGGGACTAGCGGGACAAGAGACCCAGTACTTC	CASRSPGLAGQETQYF
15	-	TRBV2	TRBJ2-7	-	TGTGCCAGCAGTGAGTTTACAGGCCTTCCCTACGAGCAGTACTTC	CASSEFTGLPYEQYF
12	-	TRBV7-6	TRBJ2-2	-	TGTGCCAGCAGGTCTATCGCCGGGGAGCTGTTTTTT	CASRSIAGELFF
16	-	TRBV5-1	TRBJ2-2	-	TGCGCCAGCAGCCTGGAGGAGGCTAGCTTTCCCGGGGAGCTGTTTTTT	CASSLEEASFPGELFF
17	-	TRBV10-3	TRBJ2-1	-	TGTGCCATCAGTGACCCAGAAGCGGTTGGGCCCAATAATGAGCAGTTCTTC	CAISDPEAVGPNNEQFF
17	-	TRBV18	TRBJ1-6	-	TGTGCCAGCTCACCAGGTACACAGGAGTCCGCTAATTCACCCCTCCACTTT	CASSPGTQESANSPLHF
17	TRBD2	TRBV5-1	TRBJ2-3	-	TGCGCCAGCAGCCCCCCGACTAGCGGCCGTGGTACAGATACGCAGTATTTT	CASSPPTSGRGTDTQYF
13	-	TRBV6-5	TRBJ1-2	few	TGTGCCAGTCAACCGGAAGACGGGTATGGCTACACCTTC	CASQPEDGYGYTF
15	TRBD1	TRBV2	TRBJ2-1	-	TGTGCCAGCAGCCAGACAGGGGGAGACTACAATGAGCAGTTCTTC	CASSQTGGDYNEQFF
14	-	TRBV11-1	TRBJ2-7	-	TGTGCCAGCAGCTCCGAGCCCACCACCGACGAGCAGTACTTC	CASSSEPTTDEQYF
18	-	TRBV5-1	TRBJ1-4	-	TGCGCCAGCAGCTTGGGATGGGACCCGGGTTGGACTAATGAAAAACTGTTTTTT	CASSLGWDPGWTNEKLFF
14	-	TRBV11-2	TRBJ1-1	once	TGTGCCAGCAGCTCGGACGGATACCCCCTTGAAGCTTTCTTT	CASSSDGYPLEAFF
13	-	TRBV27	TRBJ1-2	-	TGTGCCAGCAGTTTATACCCCTCCTATGGCTACACCTTC	CASSLYPSYGYTF
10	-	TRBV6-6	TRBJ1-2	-	TGTGCCAGCAGTTACGGAGGCAACACCTTC	CASSYGGNTF
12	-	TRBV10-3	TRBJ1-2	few	TGTGCCATCAGTGGAGGAGGTGACGGCTACACCTTC	CAISGGGDGYTF
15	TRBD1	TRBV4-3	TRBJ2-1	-	TGCGCCAGCAGCCAAGCCAGACAGGGGACAGATGAGCAGTTCTTC	CASSQARQGTDEQFF
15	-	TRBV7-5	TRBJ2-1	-	TGTGCCAGAAGCCTACGGAGCGTGAACCGTCATGAGCAGTTCTTC	CARSLRSVNRHEQFF
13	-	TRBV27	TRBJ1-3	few	TGTGCCAGCAGCCAATTGGACGGAAACACCATATATTTT	CASSQLDGNTIYF
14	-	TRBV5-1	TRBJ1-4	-	TGCGCCAGCAGCTACGGGGACGCCAATGAAAAACTGTTTTTT	CASSYGDANEKLFF
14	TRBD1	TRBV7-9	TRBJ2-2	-	TGTGCCAGCAGAACAGGGGGCGACACCGGGGAGCTGTTTTTT	CASRTGGDTGELFF
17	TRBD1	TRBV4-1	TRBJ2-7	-	TGCGCCAGCAGCCAAGAATTTACCAGGGGGCCGAGTCTGGGGCAGTACTTC	CASSQEFTRGPSLGQYF
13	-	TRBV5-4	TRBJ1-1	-	TGTGCCAGCACCCAACAGGGAGTCACTGAAGCTTTCTTT	CASTQQGVTEAFF
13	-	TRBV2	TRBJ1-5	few	TGTGCCAGCAGTGAACTCTCGACTCAGCCCCAGCATTTT	CASSELSTQPQHF